Listed below are T cell receptor beta chains from one sample, sequenced in a study of cytomegalovirus exposure and HLA in healthy donors. The protocol was immunoSEQ multiplex PCR, while the TCRdb copy is restricted to in-frame clones and leaves out a portion. This table has approximately 130,000 clones, around 73% appearing once. What was sequenced was PBMCs. These receptors originate from a human donor in good health. Each CDR3 is given with its conserved first and last residue. A D gene is named only where the DNA matches it firmly. Size tells how often a clone was seen (once, few, many) or the class of an expanded clone, and some rows leave it out.

v_gene: TRBV2
abundance: NA
d_gene: NA
j_gene: TRBJ2-7
CDR3nt: TGTGCCAGCAGTGAACTGGGGAGCTCCTACGAGCAGTACTTC
CDR3aa: CASSELGSSYEQYF

v_gene: TRBV6-5
abundance: NA
d_gene: NA
j_gene: TRBJ1-4
CDR3nt: TGCGCCAGCAGTTACTCTTTGGTTACAGTTAATGAAAAACTGTTTTTT
CDR3aa: CASSYSLVTVNEKLFF

v_gene: TRBV5-1
abundance: NA
d_gene: NA
j_gene: TRBJ2-5
CDR3nt: TGCGCCAGCAGCTTGGGGGTTCCGGCCGTTCGGCGGGAGACCCAGTACTTC
CDR3aa: CASSLGVPAVRRETQYF

v_gene: TRBV21-1
abundance: NA
d_gene: NA
j_gene: TRBJ2-7
CDR3nt: TGTGCCAGCAGCGGGAGATCTGTCAGGGGGCAATACGAGCAGTACTTC
CDR3aa: CASSGRSVRGQYEQYF

v_gene: TRBV7-9
abundance: NA
d_gene: TRBD1
j_gene: TRBJ2-6
CDR3nt: TGTGCCAGCACCTTAGATGGGGACAGCTACATCTCTGGGGCCAACGTCCTGACTTTC
CDR3aa: CASTLDGDSYISGANVLTF

v_gene: TRBV29-1
abundance: NA
d_gene: NA
j_gene: TRBJ1-2
CDR3nt: TGCAGCGTTGCGTTAATTTCGGGCTATGGCTACACCTTC
CDR3aa: CSVALISGYGYTF

v_gene: TRBV6-5
abundance: once
d_gene: TRBD1
j_gene: TRBJ1-5
CDR3nt: TGTGCCAGCAGTCTTGGACAGGGCAATCAGCCCCAGCATTTT
CDR3aa: CASSLGQGNQPQHF

v_gene: TRBV25-1
abundance: NA
d_gene: TRBD2
j_gene: TRBJ2-4
CDR3nt: TGTGCCCGACTAAAGCGGGAGGGAGCCAAAAACATTCAGTACTTC
CDR3aa: CARLKREGAKNIQYF

v_gene: TRBV20-1
abundance: NA
d_gene: NA
j_gene: TRBJ2-3
CDR3nt: TGCAGTGCAGAGGGCCCAGATACGCAGTATTTT
CDR3aa: CSAEGPDTQYF

v_gene: TRBV6-5
abundance: NA
d_gene: TRBD1
j_gene: TRBJ2-7
CDR3nt: TGTGCCAGCAGTTACAGGGGGCTACAAGTAGACGAGCAGTACTTC
CDR3aa: CASSYRGLQVDEQYF

v_gene: TRBV4-1
abundance: NA
d_gene: NA
j_gene: TRBJ1-1
CDR3nt: TGCGCCAGCAGCCTATGGTTCGCCAGGGCAAACACTGAAGCTTTCTTT
CDR3aa: CASSLWFARANTEAFF

v_gene: TRBV30
abundance: few
d_gene: TRBD2
j_gene: TRBJ2-3
CDR3nt: TGTGCCTGGAGTGTCACTAGCGGCCGCACAGATACGCAGTATTTT
CDR3aa: CAWSVTSGRTDTQYF

v_gene: TRBV5-4
abundance: NA
d_gene: TRBD2
j_gene: TRBJ2-1
CDR3nt: TGTGCCAGCAGCTTAGGGGGACTAGCGGGAGGGAATGAGCAGTTCTTC
CDR3aa: CASSLGGLAGGNEQFF

v_gene: TRBV7-8
abundance: NA
d_gene: TRBD1
j_gene: TRBJ1-4
CDR3nt: TGTGCTAGCAGCTCGACAGGGGTTCCTAATGAAAAACTGTTTTTT
CDR3aa: CASSSTGVPNEKLFF

v_gene: TRBV11-1
abundance: NA
d_gene: NA
j_gene: TRBJ1-1
CDR3nt: TGTGCCAGCAGCTTAGACGGGTTGGTCGCTGAAGCTTTCTTT
CDR3aa: CASSLDGLVAEAFF

v_gene: TRBV19
abundance: NA
d_gene: TRBD1
j_gene: TRBJ2-7
CDR3nt: TGTGCCAGTAGAGGGGGCGCCGTTCCGGGCGAGCAGTACTTC
CDR3aa: CASRGGAVPGEQYF

v_gene: TRBV5-1
abundance: NA
d_gene: NA
j_gene: TRBJ2-7
CDR3nt: TGCGCCAGCAGGAGGGGGGGGCAGGAGCAGTACTTC
CDR3aa: CASRRGGQEQYF

v_gene: TRBV7-2
abundance: NA
d_gene: NA
j_gene: TRBJ1-1
CDR3nt: TGTGCCAGCAGCTTCATGAGGGACTCGGAAGCTTTCTTT
CDR3aa: CASSFMRDSEAFF

v_gene: TRBV7-9
abundance: NA
d_gene: NA
j_gene: TRBJ2-2
CDR3nt: TGTTCCAGCAGCTTACGTACCGGGGAGCTGTTTTTT
CDR3aa: CSSSLRTGELFF

v_gene: TRBV5-4
abundance: NA
d_gene: TRBD2
j_gene: TRBJ2-3
CDR3nt: TGTGCCAGCAGCGGGACTAGCGCCGATACGCAGTATTTT
CDR3aa: CASSGTSADTQYF

v_gene: TRBV5-6
abundance: NA
d_gene: NA
j_gene: TRBJ2-7
CDR3nt: TGTGCCAGCAGCTTTAGCGGTCCCGTGGACTACGAGCAGTACTTC
CDR3aa: CASSFSGPVDYEQYF

v_gene: TRBV7-2
abundance: NA
d_gene: TRBD1
j_gene: TRBJ2-7
CDR3nt: TGTGCCAGCAGCTTAAGACCGGGACAGGGGTTTTCCTACGAGCAGTACTTC
CDR3aa: CASSLRPGQGFSYEQYF

v_gene: TRBV29-1
abundance: NA
d_gene: NA
j_gene: TRBJ2-7
CDR3nt: TGCAGCGTTGAGGGAATAGATTACCGGGGCTACGAGCAGTACTTC
CDR3aa: CSVEGIDYRGYEQYF

v_gene: TRBV19
abundance: few
d_gene: NA
j_gene: TRBJ2-7
CDR3nt: TGTGCCAGTAGTATCGGGTCCTACGAGCAGTACTTC
CDR3aa: CASSIGSYEQYF

v_gene: TRBV5-1
abundance: NA
d_gene: TRBD1
j_gene: TRBJ1-5
CDR3nt: TGCGCCAGCAGCAAAGGGACAGGGGGGTTCTATAGCAATCAGCCCCAGCATTTT
CDR3aa: CASSKGTGGFYSNQPQHF

v_gene: TRBV7-8
abundance: NA
d_gene: TRBD2
j_gene: TRBJ2-7
CDR3nt: TGTGCCAGCAGCGTACTAGCGGGGGGGCCGCAGTACTTC
CDR3aa: CASSVLAGGPQYF

v_gene: TRBV27
abundance: NA
d_gene: NA
j_gene: TRBJ1-2
CDR3nt: TGTGCCAGCAGTTTGGGGTCTCGTAGGGGACTTAGGGAATATGGCTACACCTTC
CDR3aa: CASSLGSRRGLREYGYTF

v_gene: TRBV28
abundance: NA
d_gene: TRBD1
j_gene: TRBJ1-1
CDR3nt: TGTGCCAGCAGTTCTTTGACAGGGGTCAGCACTGAAGCTTTCTTT
CDR3aa: CASSSLTGVSTEAFF

v_gene: TRBV5-1
abundance: NA
d_gene: TRBD2
j_gene: TRBJ2-7
CDR3nt: TGCGCCAGCAGTAGAACTAGCGGGAGACTAATATCGGGGGAGCAGTACTTC
CDR3aa: CASSRTSGRLISGEQYF

v_gene: TRBV6-5
abundance: NA
d_gene: NA
j_gene: TRBJ1-1
CDR3nt: TGTGCCAGCGGAACAGGATTAGGTGAAGCTTTCTTT
CDR3aa: CASGTGLGEAFF

v_gene: TRBV21-1
abundance: NA
d_gene: NA
j_gene: TRBJ2-7
CDR3nt: TGTGCCAGCAGCAAAAGAGAGGGACTAGCGGCCATGTACTCCTACGAGCAGTACTTC
CDR3aa: CASSKREGLAAMYSYEQYF

v_gene: TRBV28
abundance: NA
d_gene: TRBD1
j_gene: TRBJ1-5
CDR3nt: TGTGCCAGCAGCCTACCTGGACAGGGGAGTCAGCCCCAGCATTTT
CDR3aa: CASSLPGQGSQPQHF

v_gene: TRBV2
abundance: NA
d_gene: TRBD2
j_gene: TRBJ2-3
CDR3nt: TGTGCCAGCAGCCCCACTAGCGGGGGGGCTAGAGAAACAGATACGCAGTATTTT
CDR3aa: CASSPTSGGARETDTQYF

v_gene: TRBV9
abundance: few
d_gene: TRBD1
j_gene: TRBJ2-1
CDR3nt: TGTGCCAGCAGCGTAGGGTGGGACAGGGTTATTCATGAGCAGTTCTTC
CDR3aa: CASSVGWDRVIHEQFF

v_gene: TRBV2
abundance: NA
d_gene: NA
j_gene: TRBJ2-4
CDR3nt: TGTGCCAGCAGTGGACAGGCCGCTCTAGCCAAAAACATTCAGTACTTC
CDR3aa: CASSGQAALAKNIQYF

v_gene: TRBV11-2
abundance: NA
d_gene: NA
j_gene: TRBJ1-2
CDR3nt: TGTGCCAGCAGCCCCCAGGGGTTGTTTGGCTACACCTTC
CDR3aa: CASSPQGLFGYTF

v_gene: TRBV29-1
abundance: NA
d_gene: TRBD1
j_gene: TRBJ2-7
CDR3nt: TGCAGCGTTGAAGGACAGGGGCCCGGCTCCTACGAGCAGTACTTC
CDR3aa: CSVEGQGPGSYEQYF